Following are 23 T cell receptor beta chains from one sample sequenced in a study of OX40 agonist ivuxolimab in advanced cancers. Method: immunoSEQ multiplex PCR; TCRdb's copy keeps in-frame clones and lacks some. The sample records under 80,000 clones, roughly 90% being singletons. The specimen comprised CD4+ or CD8+ T cells sorted from blood, sampled in a trial of the OX40 agonist ivuxolimab. The receptor source for this set is an adult with an advanced solid tumor such as melanoma, head and neck, liver or kidney cancer.

The chain uses TRBV7-8 and TRBJ2-4; maybe TRBD1 (5 bases). Germline V gene data show CDR1 as SGHVS and CDR2 as FQNEAQ. V was pared by 6 bases and J by 6 bases, with 24 bases between. The length of the CDR3 is 17 residues. The CDR3 here is CASSQSEARDRRNIQYF. In nucleotides, the CDR3 is TGTGCCAGCAGTCAGTCAGAGGCCAGGGATCGGAGAAACATTCAGTACTTC.

The CDR3 region is CASSQVLSTDYGYTF. The CDR3 DNA reads TGCGCCAGCAGCCAAGTTCTATCTACAGACTATGGCTACACCTTC. The V and J genes are TRBV4-3 and TRBJ1-2; D gene unclear. This CDR3 spans 15 amino acids. V gave up 1 base and J gave up 3 bases, with 12 bases separating them. Germline V CDR1 and CDR2: LGHNA, YSLEER.

This chain joins TRBV7-9 and TRBJ1-2; 11 positions agree with TRBD1. V was clipped by 1 base and J by 4 bases; unmatched bases: 5. From germline, CDR1 is SEHNR and CDR2 FQNEAQ (reference sequence). The CDR3 sequence is 16 residues long. Written as DNA, the CDR3 is TGTGCCAGCAGCTTAGGGACAGGGGGCTCGGGCTATGGCTACACCTTC. Amino acid sequence: CASSLGTGGSGYGYTF.

The J gene is TRBJ2-3, the V gene TRBV11-2, with no clear D. CDR1 and CDR2 (germline): SGHAT, FQNNGV. The CDR3 sequence is 14 residues long. V lost 1 base and J 6 bases, leaving 11 bases between the germline ends. The DNA for the CDR3 is TGTGCCAGCAGCTTAGGGCGGTCGAGGGATACGCAGTATTTT. Protein: CASSLGRSRDTQYF.

The sample holds a few counts of this clone. The chain couples TRBV6-1 to TRBJ2-7, with D unclear. CDR1 MNHNS and CDR2 SASEGT come from the germline V gene. The V and J ends lost 3 bases and 1 base respectively, with 7 bases between them. The CDR3 has 13 amino acids. Here the CDR3 reads CASSEGKSYEQYF. CDR3 sequence (DNA): TGTGCCAGCAGTGAGGGCAAATCCTACGAGCAGTACTTC.

The chain joins TRBV27 to TRBJ1-4; a possible D gene is TRBD1 (5 bases). The CDR3 length is 13 residues. V gave up 3 bases and J gave up 10 bases, with 12 bases separating them. Germline V gene sequence: CDR1 MNHEY, CDR2 SMNVEV (reference sequence). The CDR3 sequence: CASSLIGEGKLFF. Here the CDR3 DNA reads TGTGCCAGCAGTTTGATAGGGGAGGGAAAACTGTTTTTT.

The J gene is TRBJ1-4, the V gene TRBV5-1; 7 bases are shared with TRBD1. Germline V gene data show CDR1 as SGHRS and CDR2 as YFSETQ. CDR3 length: 15 amino acids. With V trimmed by 3 bases and J by 8 bases, 10 bases remained unmatched. This CDR3 reads CASSSAGTVGEKLFF. DNA for the CDR3: TGCGCCAGCAGCTCCGCCGGGACAGTGGGCGAAAAACTGTTTTTT.

The gene calls are TRBV6-6 and TRBJ2-7; D is perhaps TRBD1 (5 bases). The germline CDR1 and CDR2 sequences are MNHNY and SVGAGI (reference sequence). The V end was cut by 7 bases, the J end by 4 bases, with 11 bases between. The CDR3 covers 12 residues. The CDR3 DNA reads TGTGCCAGCAACGGGCAGGGTTACGAGCAGTACTTC. It yields the protein CASNGQGYEQYF.

The chain employs TRBV19 and TRBJ2-7, with 8 bases aligning to TRBD2. V shed 3 bases and J 5 bases; nucleotides not matched to a gene: 9. Germline V gives CDR1 LNHDA, CDR2 SQIVND (reference sequence). CDR3 length: 15 amino acids. Here the CDR3 DNA reads TGTGCCAGTAGTATCTCGATTAGCGGGGCAAACGAGCAGTACTTC. This gives the protein CASSISISGANEQYF.

This clone was picked up one time. This sequence joins TRBV19 and TRBJ1-6, with 7 bases matching TRBD1. Trimming at V came to 5 bases and at J to 7 bases, leaving 11 bases not matched to a gene. Germline lookup yields CDR1 LNHDA and CDR2 SQIVND (reference sequence). The length of the CDR3 is 16 residues. Here the CDR3 DNA reads TGTGCCAGTAGTTTATCTCCCGGGACAGACAATTCACCCCTCCACTTT. As protein: CASSLSPGTDNSPLHF.

The V and J genes are TRBV4-3 and TRBJ2-3; D may be TRBD2 (7 bases). The CDR3 contains 18 residues. Trimming took 7 bases from V and 6 from J, leaving 29 bases between them. Germline V lookup: CDR1 LGHNA, CDR2 YSLEER. Here the CDR3 reads CASKLGGGPIRVGDTQYF. CDR3 nucleotides: TGCGCCAGCAAACTGGGGGGGGGCCCGATACGTGTTGGTGATACGCAGTATTTT.

The V and J genes are TRBV7-8 and TRBJ2-7; TRBD1 matches at 7 bases. The length of the CDR3 is 13 residues. Trimming took 4 bases from V and 3 from J; bases not matched to a gene: 3. In germline, CDR1 is SGHVS, CDR2 FQNEAQ. CDR3 nucleotide sequence: TGTGCCAGCAGCTGGGGACAGAACTACGAGCAGTACTTC. Translation gives CASSWGQNYEQYF.

The chain couples TRBV5-6 to TRBJ2-5; TRBD2 aligns across 12 bases. V lost 0 bases and J lost 4; bases outside the gene matches: 10. Germline CDR1 is SGHDT and CDR2 is YYEEEE. The length of the CDR3 is 18 residues. This CDR3 is CASSLATEASGGGETQYF. CDR3 coding DNA: TGTGCCAGCAGCTTGGCCACCGAGGCTAGCGGGGGGGGAGAGACCCAGTACTTC. Full variable domain (outside the CDR3, taken from reference TRBV5-6 and TRBJ2-5): DAGVTQSPTHLIKTRGQQVTLRCSPKSGHDTVSWYQQALGQGPQFIFQYYEEEERQRGNFPDRFSGHQFPNYSSELNVNALLLGDSALYLCASSLATEASGGGETQYFGPGTRLLVL.

This sequence joins TRBV27 and TRBJ1-2; maybe TRBD1 (5 bases). Germline CDR1 reads MNHEY; CDR2 reads SMNVEV (reference sequence). The V gene lost 3 bases and the J gene lost 2 bases, with 7 bases spanning the gap. The CDR3 sequence is 13 residues long. The CDR3 coding sequence is TGTGCCAGCAGTTTCGGGGGGAACTATGGCTACACCTTC. It yields the protein CASSFGGNYGYTF.

V and J are TRBV6-5 and TRBJ2-7, with D unclear. The CDR3 consists of 13 residues. V was clipped by 6 bases and J by 0 bases, with 9 bases between them. Germline V gives CDR1 MNHEY, CDR2 SVGAGI. CDR3 amino acids: CASSPPGSYEQYF. Here the CDR3 DNA reads TGTGCCAGCAGCCCTCCCGGCTCCTACGAGCAGTACTTC.

This chain uses TRBV4-1 with TRBJ2-7; the D gene is possibly TRBD1 (6 bases). The germline V gene encodes CDR1 MGHRA and CDR2 YSYEKL. This CDR3 contains 13 residues. Trimming shortened V by 4 bases and J by 3 bases, and 10 bases separated the two germline ends. CDR3 protein: CASSLGHRYEQYF. In DNA, the CDR3 is TGCGCCAGCAGCCTGGGACATCGCTACGAGCAGTACTTC.

This sequence joins TRBV6-5 and TRBJ2-1; no clear D. The CDR3 is 12 residues long. V lost 6 bases to trimming and J lost 11 bases, with 14 bases between them. The germline gives CDR1 MNHEY, CDR2 SVGAGI. The CDR3: CASSPWPGKQFF. CDR3 sequence (DNA): TGTGCCAGCAGCCCTTGGCCAGGAAAGCAGTTCTTC.

The V gene is TRBV27, the J gene TRBJ2-1, with a possible D match to TRBD2 (5 bases). CDR1 and CDR2 (germline): MNHEY, SMNVEV (reference sequence). The V gene lost 2 bases and the J gene lost 5 bases, with 7 bases spanning the gap. This CDR3 has 13 amino acids. CDR3 in amino acids: CASSLKGDNEQFF. As DNA, the CDR3 is TGTGCCAGCAGTTTAAAGGGAGACAATGAGCAGTTCTTC.

The rearrangement links TRBV7-9 to TRBJ2-5; TRBD1 agrees at 7 bases. This CDR3 is built from 18 residues. The ends lost 1 base at V and 0 bases at J; junction bases unmatched: 11. Germline V gene sequence: CDR1 SEHNR, CDR2 FQNEAQ (reference sequence). The CDR3 DNA follows: TGTGCCAGCAGCTTAGGTCCCACGGACAGGTGGGACCAAGAGACCCAGTACTTC. Residues: CASSLGPTDRWDQETQYF.

The chain carries TRBV7-8 and TRBJ1-1; no clear D gene. V lost 0 bases, J lost 9 bases, and 17 bases lay in between. This CDR3 is 15 amino acids long. Germline lookup yields CDR1 SGHVS and CDR2 FQNEAQ. In DNA, the CDR3 is TGTGCCAGCAGCTTAGCCGAAGGGCCGGGAGAGCAAGCTTTCTTT. Amino acids: CASSLAEGPGEQAFF.

The J gene is TRBJ2-2, the V gene TRBV5-4; possibly TRBD2 for D (7 bases). The germline V and J ends were trimmed by 4 bases and 4 bases, with 17 bases remaining between them. The CDR3 totals 16 residues. Germline assignment: CDR1 SGHNT and CDR2 YYREEE (reference sequence). CDR3: CASSAGGRGITGELFF. For the CDR3, the DNA is TGTGCCAGCAGCGCCGGGGGGCGGGGGATCACCGGGGAGCTGTTTTTT. Drawing the rest from reference TRBV5-4 and TRBJ2-2, the complete variable domain is ETGVTQSPTHLIKTRGQQVTLRCSSQSGHNTVSWYQQALGQGPQFIFQYYREEENGRGNFPPRFSGLQFPNYSSELNVNALELDDSALYLCASSAGGRGITGELFFGEGSRLTVL.

The V gene is TRBV13, the J gene TRBJ1-2; D gene uncertain. Germline-derived CDR1 and CDR2 are PRHDT and FYEKMQ (reference sequence). The CDR3 sequence is 14 residues long. V lost 4 bases and J 1 base, leaving 10 bases between the germline ends. In nucleotides, the CDR3 is TGTGCCAGCAGCTCGACCAGAGATAACTATGGCTACACCTTC. It translates to CASSSTRDNYGYTF.

The gene calls are TRBV6-5 and TRBJ1-1; D unclear. This CDR3 region has 14 residues. Between the trimmed V and J ends, which lost 5 bases and 1 base, there was a span of 11 bases. CDR1 and CDR2 from the germline V gene are MNHEY and SVGAGI. The CDR3 spells CASSSRAPNTEAFF. The CDR3, as DNA: TGTGCCAGCAGTAGTAGGGCCCCGAACACTGAAGCTTTCTTT.